This T cell receptor (beta chain) is from a study of T-cell reconstitution after alpha-beta-depleted transplantation in children. This clonotype was counted between two and nine times. Its antigen is unidentified. Study results and caveats: The origin of alpha-beta T cells about two months after transplant was reportedly several hundred expanded graft clones. Some patients' high day-60 TCRbeta diversity was traced to surviving recipient T cells and thymic progenitors.

This sample's TCRbeta library carried unique molecular identifier barcodes. TCRdb ran MiXCR on the PCR reads and lists one entry per CDR3 protein. The top ten hold more than 25% of the sample, which has about a million distinct CDR3 sequences, about 26% seen once. The specimen was PBMCs, mostly from graft donor cells, collected 360 days after TCRalphabeta/CD19-depleted stem cell transplant. This TCR derives from a boy younger than two who had a stem cell transplant for SCID, so the T cells may come from the graft donor.

CDR3 sequence (DNA): TGTGCCAGCAGTTTAGTCGGGGGAAGGGCCAAAAACATTCAGTACTTC. Amino acid sequence: CASSLVGGRAKNIQYF. V gene TRBV12-3 or TRBV12-4 combines with J gene TRBJ2-4, with a tentative D call TRBD2 (6 bases). This CDR3 region has 16 residues. V lost 1 base and J lost 1, with 11 bases in between.